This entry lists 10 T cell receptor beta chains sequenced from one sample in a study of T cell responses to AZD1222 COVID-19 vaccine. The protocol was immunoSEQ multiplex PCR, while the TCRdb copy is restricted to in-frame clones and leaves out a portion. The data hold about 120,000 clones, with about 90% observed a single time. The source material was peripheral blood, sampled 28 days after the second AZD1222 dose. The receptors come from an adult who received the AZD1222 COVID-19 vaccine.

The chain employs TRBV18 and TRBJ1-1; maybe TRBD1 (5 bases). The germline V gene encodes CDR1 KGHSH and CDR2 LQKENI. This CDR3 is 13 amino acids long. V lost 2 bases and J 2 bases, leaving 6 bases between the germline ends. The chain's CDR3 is CASSPGANTEAFF. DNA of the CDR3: TGTGCCAGCTCACCAGGGGCTAACACTGAAGCTTTCTTT.

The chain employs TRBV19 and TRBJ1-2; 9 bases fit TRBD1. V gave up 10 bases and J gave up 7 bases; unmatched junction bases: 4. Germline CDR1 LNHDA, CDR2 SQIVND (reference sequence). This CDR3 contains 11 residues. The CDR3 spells CATQGARGYTF. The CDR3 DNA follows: TGTGCCACACAGGGGGCGCGTGGCTACACCTTC.

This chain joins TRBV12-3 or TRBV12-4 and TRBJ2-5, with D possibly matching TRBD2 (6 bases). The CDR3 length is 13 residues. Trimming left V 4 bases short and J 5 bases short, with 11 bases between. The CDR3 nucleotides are TGTGCCAGCAGTTCCGGGACTGCTGAGACCCAGTACTTC. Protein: CASSSGTAETQYF.

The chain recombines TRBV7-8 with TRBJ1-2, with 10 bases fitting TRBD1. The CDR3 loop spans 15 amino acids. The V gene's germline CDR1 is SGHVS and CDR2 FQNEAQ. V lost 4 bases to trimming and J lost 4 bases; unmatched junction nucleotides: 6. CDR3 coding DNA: TGTGCCAGCAGCTCCGGGACAGGGGCCCCCTATGGCTACACCTTC. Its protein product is CASSSGTGAPYGYTF.

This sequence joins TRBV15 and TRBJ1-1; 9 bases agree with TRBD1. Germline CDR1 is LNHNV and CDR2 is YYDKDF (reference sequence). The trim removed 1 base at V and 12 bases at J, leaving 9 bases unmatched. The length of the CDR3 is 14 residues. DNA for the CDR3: TGTGCCACCAGCAGAGGATCCGGGACAGGGAGTACTTTCTTT. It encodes CATSRGSGTGSTFF. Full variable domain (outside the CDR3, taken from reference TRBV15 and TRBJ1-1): DAMVIQNPRYQVTQFGKPVTLSCSQTLNHNVMYWYQQKSSQAPKLLFHYYDKDFNNEADTPDNFQSRRPNTSFCFLDIRSPGLGDTAMYLCATSRGSGTGSTFFGQGTRLTVV.

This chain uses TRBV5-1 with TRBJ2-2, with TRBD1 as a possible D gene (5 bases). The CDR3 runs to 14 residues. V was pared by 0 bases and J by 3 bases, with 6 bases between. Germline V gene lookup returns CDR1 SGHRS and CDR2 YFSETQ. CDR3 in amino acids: CASSLAGYTGELFF. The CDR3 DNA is TGCGCCAGCAGCTTGGCAGGGTACACCGGGGAGCTGTTTTTT.

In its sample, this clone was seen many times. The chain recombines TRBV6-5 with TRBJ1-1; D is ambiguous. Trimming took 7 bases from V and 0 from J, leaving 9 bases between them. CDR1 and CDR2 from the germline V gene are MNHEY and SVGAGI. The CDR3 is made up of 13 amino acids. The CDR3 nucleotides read TGTGCCAGCAAGGGCAGATTGAACACTGAAGCTTTCTTT. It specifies CASKGRLNTEAFF.

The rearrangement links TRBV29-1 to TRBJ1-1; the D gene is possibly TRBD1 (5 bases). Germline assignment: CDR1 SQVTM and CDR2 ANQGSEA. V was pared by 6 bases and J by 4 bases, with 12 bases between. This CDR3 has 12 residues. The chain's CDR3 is CSVGKGSTEAFF. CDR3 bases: TGCAGCGTGGGTAAGGGGAGCACTGAAGCTTTCTTT.

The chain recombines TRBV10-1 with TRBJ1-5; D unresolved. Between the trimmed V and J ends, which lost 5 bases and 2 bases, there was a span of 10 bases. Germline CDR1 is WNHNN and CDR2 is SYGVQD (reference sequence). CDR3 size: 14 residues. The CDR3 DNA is TGCGCCAGCAGTCGTACAGAGGGCAATCAGCCCCAGCATTTT. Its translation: CASSRTEGNQPQHF.

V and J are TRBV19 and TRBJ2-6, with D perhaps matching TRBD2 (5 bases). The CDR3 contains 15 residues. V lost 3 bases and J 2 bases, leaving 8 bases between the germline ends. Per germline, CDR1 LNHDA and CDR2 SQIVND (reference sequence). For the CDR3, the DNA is TGTGCCAGTAGTATTCTCGGGACTGGGGCCAACGTCCTGACTTTC. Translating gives CASSILGTGANVLTF.